This T cell receptor beta chain came from a study of OX40 agonist ivuxolimab in advanced cancers. Context from the whole study: Ivuxolimab, which targeted the costimulatory receptor OX40 (CD134), was an agonistic, fully human IgG2 monoclonal antibody. Intravenous ivuxolimab was administered to patients every 2 weeks at six dose levels: 0.01, 0.1, 0.3, 1.5, 3 and 10 mg/kg. Of the 50 or so patients in dose escalation, approximately 20 had hepatocellular carcinoma, some 15 had melanoma, 9 had renal cell carcinoma and 9 had head and neck cancer. The purpose of peripheral TCRbeta sequencing was to test whether ivuxolimab changed TCR sequence diversity and led to clonal T-cell expansion. Partial responses occurred in three dose-escalation patients: two with cutaneous melanoma and one with hepatocellular carcinoma. The monotherapy dose-escalation portion (N ≈ 52 patients) of the phase I ivuxolimab trial is reported in the paper. Prior anti-PD-1, anti-PD-L1 or anti-CTLA-4 therapy was permitted, and approximately 40% of dose-escalation patients had received checkpoint inhibitors. In the dose-escalation cohort, more than 80% of patients were male, and the mean age was roughly 60 years with a range of about 20 to 80. Study-wide findings and limitations: After ivuxolimab, more expanded clones were found on average in CD8+ T cells than in CD4+ T cells. Low levels of normalized T-cell clonal expansion were also seen in some patients who did not respond. In the 0.1-3.0 mg/kg groups, partial responders had among the lowest normalized peripheral clonal expansion, particularly in CD8+ T cells. Clonal expansion of both CD4+ and CD8+ blood T cells was observed from baseline to week 6 at doses 0.1 to 3.0 mg/kg. The antigen specificity of the clonally expanded peripheral T cells was not determined.

The trial excluded patients who had a history of autoimmune disease or were on systemic immunosuppression. In every dose cohort, peripheral blood was drawn for TCR sequencing at baseline, cycle 4 day 1, and cycle 7 day 1. Samples came from an open-label, multicenter, first-in-human phase I dose-escalation trial of ivuxolimab. The trial enrolled adults with locally advanced or metastatic head and neck squamous cell, hepatocellular, melanoma or renal cell carcinoma. Before TCR sequencing, CD4+ T cells and CD8+ T cells from peripheral blood were sorted into separate populations. This clone was seen a single time. The antigen it recognizes is unknown. Base quality data are lacking; no much larger clone is found one base away. For sequencing of the TCRbeta CDR3 region, genomic DNA was extracted from the sorted cells. TCRbeta CDR3 regions were sequenced using the immunoSEQ Assay. What TCRdb holds here is the immuneACCESS table cut down to in-frame rearrangements. Part of the clones is not present; checked against another copy, under half of the missing clones reflect an unresolved V gene, and the others are unexplained. The sample profile shows approximately 50,000 clones; around 85% of them were found once. The ten largest clonotypes hold 13% to 15% of the sample.

From a lookup of the germline V gene, CDR1 and CDR2 are ENHRY and SYGVKD. Counted from cysteine to phenylalanine, this CDR3 has 14 amino acids. Only CDR3 DNA remains: 42 bases, in frame from the first base. V gives up 2 bases and J gives up 8 bases, and the segment between their germline ends measures 13 bases. The sequence came from an adult with an advanced solid tumor such as melanoma, head and neck, liver or kidney cancer. This specimen consisted of CD4+ or CD8+ T cells sorted from blood, obtained in a trial of the OX40 agonist ivuxolimab. This chain is built from TRBV10-3 and TRBJ2-1, with the D gene too uncertain to name. The nucleotide sequence reads as follows: TGTGCCATCAGTGAGGGCCAACCTAGGTATGAGCAGTTCTTC. It codes for CAISEGQPRYEQFF.